Listed below are T cell receptor beta chains from one sample, sequenced in a study of blood T cell repertoires in COVID-19. Clones were sequenced by immunoSEQ multiplex PCR, and TCRdb holds only the in-frame ones, with some missing. The sample lists 100,000 to 130,000 clones, roughly four fifths seen once, with 4% to 4.5% in the top ten. Sequenced input: peripheral blood. The origin of the receptors is a woman in her 70s with acute or convalescent COVID-19. CDR3s include the opening cysteine and the closing phenylalanine or tryptophan. A D gene is named only where the DNA matches it firmly. Clone size is given for some rows only: seen once, a few or many times, or a class if the clone is expanded.

len,abundance,v_gene,d_gene,j_gene,CDR3nt,CDR3aa
14,.,TRBV7-6,TRBD1,TRBJ2-5,TGTGCCAGCAGCCATGAGGGGGCGAAAGAGACCCAGTACTTC,CASSHEGAKETQYF
14,once,TRBV7-2,.,TRBJ1-2,TGTGCCAGCAGCTATAAGGGGGAAGGGCATGGCTACACCTTC,CASSYKGEGHGYTF
15,.,TRBV5-1,TRBD1,TRBJ1-1,TGCGCCAGCAGCTTTGAGACAGGGTCAATCACTGAAGCTTTCTTT,CASSFETGSITEAFF
16,few,TRBV28,.,TRBJ2-3,TGTGCCAGCAAGGAGGGACGCTCCAGGGGCACAGATACGCAGTATTTT,CASKEGRSRGTDTQYF
14,.,TRBV5-1,TRBD1,TRBJ1-2,TGCGCCAGCAGCACAGGGGACCATGGCTATGGCTACACCTTC,CASSTGDHGYGYTF
12,few,TRBV6-2/TRBV6-3,.,TRBJ1-1,TGTGCCAGCACCCCCGGCGGCATAGAAGCTTTCTTT,CASTPGGIEAFF
13,.,TRBV16,.,TRBJ2-2,TGTGCCAGCAGCCAATCCCCGGCAGGGCAGCTGTTTTTT,CASSQSPAGQLFF
19,.,TRBV7-2,.,TRBJ1-2,TGTGCCAGCAGCTTCCCAAGTCGGGTGGAAGCGGGAGCTAACTATGGCTACACCTTC,CASSFPSRVEAGANYGYTF
16,.,TRBV5-1,.,TRBJ1-4,TGCGCCAGCAGCTTGGCCCCCCCAGGGGCTGGTGAAAAACTGTTTTTT,CASSLAPPGAGEKLFF
15,few,TRBV4-2,.,TRBJ2-1,TGTGCCAGCAGCCAAGAATCTAGCTCCTACAATGAGCAGTTCTTC,CASSQESSSYNEQFF
16,.,TRBV9,TRBD1,TRBJ1-2,TGTGCCAGCAGCGCCCCGGGACAGGGGTTTTTCCGGGGCTACACCTTC,CASSAPGQGFFRGYTF
15,.,TRBV13,TRBD1,TRBJ2-3,TGTGCCAGCAGCTTGGACAGGGGCGACACAGATACGCAGTATTTT,CASSLDRGDTDTQYF
14,few,TRBV9,.,TRBJ2-1,TGTGCCAGCAGCGATAGGAGGAGTAGGGATGAGCAGTTCTTC,CASSDRRSRDEQFF
13,.,TRBV2,.,TRBJ2-7,TGTGCCAGCAGTGTGGCAGGGACATACGAGCAGTACTTC,CASSVAGTYEQYF
17,.,TRBV6-2/TRBV6-3,TRBD2,TRBJ2-1,TGTGCCAGCAGTTACTCGACTAGCGGGGGGGCTTACAATGAGCAGTTCTTC,CASSYSTSGGAYNEQFF
15,.,TRBV3-1/TRBV3-2,TRBD1,TRBJ1-2,TGTGCCAGCAGCCAAACAGGGGTAAGGGACTATGGCTACACCTTC,CASSQTGVRDYGYTF
15,.,TRBV7-9,TRBD1,TRBJ1-4,TGTGCCAGCAGCACCCGACAGGGAGATAATGAAAAACTGTTTTTT,CASSTRQGDNEKLFF
16,.,TRBV18,.,TRBJ2-5,TGTGCCAGCTCACCACCGGAAGGGAGACGACGGGAGACCCAGTACTTC,CASSPPEGRRRETQYF
15,.,TRBV15,TRBD1,TRBJ2-4,TGTGCCACCAGCAGAGATCTTGAGGGGGCAAACATTCAGTACTTC,CATSRDLEGANIQYF
14,.,TRBV2,.,TRBJ1-2,TGTGCCAGCACCCTTACAACAGTTGCGTATGGCTACACCTTC,CASTLTTVAYGYTF
13,.,TRBV19,.,TRBJ2-1,TGTGCCAGTAGATCCCGGGGGGCCGGGGAGCAGTTCTTC,CASRSRGAGEQFF
13,.,TRBV12-5,.,TRBJ2-7,TGTGCTAGTGCCCCGGACTATCCGAGCGAGCAGTACTTC,CASAPDYPSEQYF
13,.,TRBV19,.,TRBJ2-4,TGTGCCAGTAGTCAAGGACAGAGGAACATTCAGTACTTC,CASSQGQRNIQYF
18,.,TRBV7-6,TRBD2,TRBJ2-2,TGTGCCAGCAGCTTTGACGTGTGGGGGGGTACGAACACCGGGGAGCTGTTTTTT,CASSFDVWGGTNTGELFF
14,once,TRBV27,.,TRBJ1-2,TGTGCCAGCGCTCAGGCGGGGGGCCGGTATGGCTACACCTTC,CASAQAGGRYGYTF
15,.,TRBV6-6,.,TRBJ1-4,TGTGCCAGCAGTTACGTAACAGCAACTAATGAAAAACTGTTTTTT,CASSYVTATNEKLFF
17,few,TRBV28,TRBD1,TRBJ1-5,TGTGCCAGCAGTTTCATCCCAGGGGGCGCGGACAATCAGCCCCAGCATTTT,CASSFIPGGADNQPQHF
14,once,TRBV19,.,TRBJ1-2,TGTGCCAGTAGCCCGGGAGGAGGGGTAGGTGGCTACACCTTC,CASSPGGGVGGYTF
17,.,TRBV27,TRBD2,TRBJ2-2,TGTGCCAGCAGTTGGATACTAGCGGGAGGAAGGACCGGGGAGCTGTTTTTT,CASSWILAGGRTGELFF
15,.,TRBV10-1,.,TRBJ1-5,TGCGCCAGCAGTGAGCTCACAGGGCGCAATCAGCCCCAGCATTTT,CASSELTGRNQPQHF
14,.,TRBV7-6,.,TRBJ1-2,TGTGCCAGCAGCCCGACTGTTGGGGCGCGTGGCTACACCTTC,CASSPTVGARGYTF
17,.,TRBV7-9,TRBD2,TRBJ2-5,TGTGCCAGCAGCTATGAGCGGACTAGCGGGAGCCAAGAGACCCAGTACTTC,CASSYERTSGSQETQYF
15,.,TRBV28,.,TRBJ2-7,TGTGCCAGCAGTTACCAGGGGGGTCAGGTCAACGAGCAGTACTTC,CASSYQGGQVNEQYF
16,.,TRBV28,TRBD1,TRBJ1-3,TGTGCCAGCAGGGAATCAGGGGGAAGGACTGGAAACACCATATATTTT,CASRESGGRTGNTIYF
14,.,TRBV28,TRBD1,TRBJ1-1,TGTGCCAGCAGTCCGGGACAGGGGAACACTGAAGCTTTCTTT,CASSPGQGNTEAFF
10,.,TRBV29-1,.,TRBJ1-1,TGCAGCGTTGGGTTGCGTGAAGCTTTCTTT,CSVGLREAFF
14,.,TRBV19,.,TRBJ1-1,TGTGCCAGTAGGGAGGAGTCAGTGAGCACTGAAGCTTTCTTT,CASREESVSTEAFF
18,.,TRBV5-5,.,TRBJ2-7,TGTGCCAGCAGCTTTAGCGCCCACAGGGCCCCTGGACTCTACGAGCAGTACTTC,CASSFSAHRAPGLYEQYF
15,.,TRBV29-1,TRBD2,TRBJ2-1,TGCAGCGTTGACGGCGGGGGGGTCTCCTACAATGAGCAGTTCTTC,CSVDGGGVSYNEQFF
14,.,TRBV6-5,TRBD1,TRBJ1-4,TGTGCCAGCAGGGACAGGGAAAACGTGGGGAAACTGTTTTTT,CASRDRENVGKLFF
15,.,TRBV30,TRBD1,TRBJ1-3,TGTGCCTGGACACGGGACAGGGGGAGTGGAAACACCATATATTTT,CAWTRDRGSGNTIYF
13,few,TRBV19,.,TRBJ2-7,TGTGCCAGTAGTATAACCAGGGTAGACGAGCAGTACTTC,CASSITRVDEQYF
15,.,TRBV28,TRBD1,TRBJ1-2,TGTGCCAGCAGGGTCGGCGGGACAGCTAACTATGGCTACACCTTC,CASRVGGTANYGYTF
13,.,TRBV5-1,.,TRBJ2-7,TGCGCCAGCAGCTTTCTCGGGACAAACGAGCAGTACTTC,CASSFLGTNEQYF
13,.,TRBV7-7,TRBD1,TRBJ2-5,TGTGCTAGCAGCCGGGACAGACAAGAGACCCAGTACTTC,CASSRDRQETQYF
15,.,TRBV20-1,TRBD2,TRBJ2-1,TGCAGTGCTAGTAACCCTAGCGGGAGACACAATGAGCAGTTCTTC,CSASNPSGRHNEQFF